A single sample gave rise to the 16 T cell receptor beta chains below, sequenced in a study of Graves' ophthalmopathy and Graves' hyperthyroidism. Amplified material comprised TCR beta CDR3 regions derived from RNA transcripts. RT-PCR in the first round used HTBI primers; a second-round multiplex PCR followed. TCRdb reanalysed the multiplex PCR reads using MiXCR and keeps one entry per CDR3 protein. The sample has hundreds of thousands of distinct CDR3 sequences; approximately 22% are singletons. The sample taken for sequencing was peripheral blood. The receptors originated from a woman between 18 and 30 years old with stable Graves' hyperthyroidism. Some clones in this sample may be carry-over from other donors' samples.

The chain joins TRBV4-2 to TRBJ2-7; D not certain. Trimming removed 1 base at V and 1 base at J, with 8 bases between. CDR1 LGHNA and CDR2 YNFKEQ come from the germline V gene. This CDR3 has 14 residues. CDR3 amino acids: CASSQVVASYEQYF. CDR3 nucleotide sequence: TGTGCCAGCAGCCAAGTAGTGGCGTCCTACGAGCAGTACTTC.

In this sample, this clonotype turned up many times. Written as DNA, the CDR3 is TGTGCCAGCCATTGGACAGGGGAAGAGACCCAGTACTTC. Residues: CASHWTGEETQYF. The chain has TRBV12-3 or TRBV12-4 and TRBJ2-5, with 9 bases identical to TRBD1. The CDR3 has 13 amino acids. With V trimmed by 8 bases and J by 3 bases, 4 bases remained unmatched.

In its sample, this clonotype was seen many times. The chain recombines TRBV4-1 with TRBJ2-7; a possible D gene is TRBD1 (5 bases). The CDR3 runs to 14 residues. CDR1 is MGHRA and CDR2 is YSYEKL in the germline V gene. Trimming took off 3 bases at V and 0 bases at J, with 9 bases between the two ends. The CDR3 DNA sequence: TGCGCCAGCAGCCAGGAGACAGTCTCCTACGAGCAGTACTTC. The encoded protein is CASSQETVSYEQYF.

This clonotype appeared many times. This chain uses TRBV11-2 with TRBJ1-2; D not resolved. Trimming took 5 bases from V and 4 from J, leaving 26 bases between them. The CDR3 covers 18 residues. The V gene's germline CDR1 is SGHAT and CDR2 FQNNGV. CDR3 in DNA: TGTGCCAGCAGCCCAGAGGAGGCGATCGATGACCATTTCTATGGCTACACCTTC. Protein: CASSPEEAIDDHFYGYTF.

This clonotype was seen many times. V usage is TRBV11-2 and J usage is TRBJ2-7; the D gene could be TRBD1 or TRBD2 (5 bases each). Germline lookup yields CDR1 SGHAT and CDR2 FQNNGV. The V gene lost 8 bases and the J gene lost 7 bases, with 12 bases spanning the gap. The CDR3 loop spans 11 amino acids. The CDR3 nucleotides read TGTGCCAGCGGGGGAAGTAGGGAGCAGTACTTC. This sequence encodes CASGGSREQYF.

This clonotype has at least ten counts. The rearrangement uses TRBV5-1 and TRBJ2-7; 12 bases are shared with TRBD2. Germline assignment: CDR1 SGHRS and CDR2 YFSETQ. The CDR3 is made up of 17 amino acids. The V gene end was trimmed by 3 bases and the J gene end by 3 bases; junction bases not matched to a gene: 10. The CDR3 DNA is TGCGCCAGCAGCTCGGGACTAGCGGGCGGAACCCTCTACGAGCAGTACTTC. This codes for CASSSGLAGGTLYEQYF.

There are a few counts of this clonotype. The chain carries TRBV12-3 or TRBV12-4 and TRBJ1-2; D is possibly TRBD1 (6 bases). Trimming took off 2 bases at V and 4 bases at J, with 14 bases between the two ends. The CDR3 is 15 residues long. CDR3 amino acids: CASSLRARGIYGYTF. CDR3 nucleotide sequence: TGTGCCAGCAGTTTAAGGGCCAGGGGAATCTATGGCTACACCTTC.

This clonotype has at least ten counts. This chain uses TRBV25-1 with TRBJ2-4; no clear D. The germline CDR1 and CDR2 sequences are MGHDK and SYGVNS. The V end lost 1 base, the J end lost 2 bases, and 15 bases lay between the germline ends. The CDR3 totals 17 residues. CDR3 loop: CASSEFTLKDPKNIQYF. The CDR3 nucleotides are TGTGCCAGCAGTGAATTCACCCTCAAGGACCCCAAAAACATTCAGTACTTC. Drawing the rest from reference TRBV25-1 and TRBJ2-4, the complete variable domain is EADIYQTPRYLVIGTGKKITLECSQTMGHDKMYWYQQDPGMELHLIHYSYGVNSTEKGDLSSESTVSRIRTEHFPLTLESARPSHTSQYLCASSEFTLKDPKNIQYFGAGTRLSVL.

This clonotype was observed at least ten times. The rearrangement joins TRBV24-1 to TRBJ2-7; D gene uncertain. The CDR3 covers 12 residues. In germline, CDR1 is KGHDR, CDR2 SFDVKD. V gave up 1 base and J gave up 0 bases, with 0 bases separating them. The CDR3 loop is CATSDFSYEQYF. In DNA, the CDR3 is TGTGCCACCAGTGATTTCTCCTACGAGCAGTACTTC.

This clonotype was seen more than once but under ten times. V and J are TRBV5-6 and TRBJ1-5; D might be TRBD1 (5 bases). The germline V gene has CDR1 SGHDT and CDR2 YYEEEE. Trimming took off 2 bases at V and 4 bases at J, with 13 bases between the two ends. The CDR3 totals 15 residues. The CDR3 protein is CASSLGVGENQPQHF. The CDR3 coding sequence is TGTGCCAGCAGCTTAGGCGTGGGGGAAAATCAGCCCCAGCATTTT.

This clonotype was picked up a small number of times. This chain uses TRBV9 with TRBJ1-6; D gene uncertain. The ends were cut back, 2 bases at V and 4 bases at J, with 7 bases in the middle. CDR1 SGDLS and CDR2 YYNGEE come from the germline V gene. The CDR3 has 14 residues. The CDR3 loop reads CASSVGGYNSPLHF. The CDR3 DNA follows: TGTGCCAGCAGCGTGGGTGGGTATAATTCACCCCTCCACTTT.

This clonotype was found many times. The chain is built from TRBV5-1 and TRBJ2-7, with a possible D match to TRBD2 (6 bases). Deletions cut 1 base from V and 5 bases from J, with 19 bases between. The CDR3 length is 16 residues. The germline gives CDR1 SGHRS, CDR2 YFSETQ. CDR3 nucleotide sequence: TGCGCCAGCAGCTTGCGGCGGGGCATCAACCTGGACGAGCAGTACTTC. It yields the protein CASSLRRGINLDEQYF.

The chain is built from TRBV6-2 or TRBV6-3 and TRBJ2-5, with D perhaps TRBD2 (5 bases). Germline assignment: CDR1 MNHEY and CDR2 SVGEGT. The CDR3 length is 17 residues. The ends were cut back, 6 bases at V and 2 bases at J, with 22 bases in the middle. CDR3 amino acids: CASRTPTRGSRQETQYF. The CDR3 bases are TGTGCCAGCAGAACTCCTACCCGAGGGTCGAGGCAAGAGACCCAGTACTTC.

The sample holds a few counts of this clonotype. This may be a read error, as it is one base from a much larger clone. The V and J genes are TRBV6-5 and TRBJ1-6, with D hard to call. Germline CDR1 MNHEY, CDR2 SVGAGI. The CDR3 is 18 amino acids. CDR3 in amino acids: CASSYSMSTSSYNSHLHF. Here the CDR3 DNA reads TGTGCCAGCAGTTACTCTATGAGCACGAGCTCCTATAATTCACACCTCCACTTT.

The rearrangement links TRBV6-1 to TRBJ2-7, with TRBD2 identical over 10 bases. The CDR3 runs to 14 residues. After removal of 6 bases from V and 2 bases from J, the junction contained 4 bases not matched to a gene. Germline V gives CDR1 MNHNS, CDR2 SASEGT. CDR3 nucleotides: TGTGCCAGCAGAGCTAGCGGGGGTCCCTACGAGCAGTACTTC. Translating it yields CASRASGGPYEQYF.

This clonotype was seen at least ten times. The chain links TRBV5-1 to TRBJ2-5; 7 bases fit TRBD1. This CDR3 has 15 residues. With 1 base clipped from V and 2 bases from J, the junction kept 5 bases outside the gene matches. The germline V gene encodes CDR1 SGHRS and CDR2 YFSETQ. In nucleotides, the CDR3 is TGCGCCAGCAGCTTGTCGACAGGGTGGCAAGAGACCCAGTACTTC. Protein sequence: CASSLSTGWQETQYF.